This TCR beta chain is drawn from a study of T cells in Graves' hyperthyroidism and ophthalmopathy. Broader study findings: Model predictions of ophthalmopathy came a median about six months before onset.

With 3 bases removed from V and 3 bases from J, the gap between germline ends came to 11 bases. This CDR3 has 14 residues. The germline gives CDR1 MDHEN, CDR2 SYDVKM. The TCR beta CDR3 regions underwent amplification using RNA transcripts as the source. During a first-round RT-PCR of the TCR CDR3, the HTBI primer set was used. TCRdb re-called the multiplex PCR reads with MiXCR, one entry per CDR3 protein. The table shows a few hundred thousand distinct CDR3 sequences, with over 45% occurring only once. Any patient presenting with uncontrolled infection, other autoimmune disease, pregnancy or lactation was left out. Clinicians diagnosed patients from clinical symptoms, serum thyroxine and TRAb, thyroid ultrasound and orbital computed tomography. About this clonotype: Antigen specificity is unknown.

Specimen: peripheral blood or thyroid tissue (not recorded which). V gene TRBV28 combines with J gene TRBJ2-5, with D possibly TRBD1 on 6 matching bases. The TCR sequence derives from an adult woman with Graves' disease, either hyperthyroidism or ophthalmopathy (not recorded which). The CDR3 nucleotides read TGTGCCAGCAGTTTCCGGACAGCTAAAGAGACCCAGTACTTC. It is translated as CASSFRTAKETQYF.